Described below is a single TCR beta chain sequence and its context. V trimming: 1 base; J trimming: 7 bases; junction bases outside the gene matches: 15. The CDR3 is 18 amino acids. Germline V gene lookup returns CDR1 LGHNA and CDR2 YSLEER. These data originate in a study of OX40 agonist ivuxolimab in advanced cancers. Profiling relied on immunoSEQ multiplex PCR, and the TCRdb table lists in-frame clones only, not all of them. The sample shows tens of thousands of clones, roughly four fifths of them seen only once. The clonotype was recovered from an adult with an advanced solid tumor such as melanoma, head and neck, liver or kidney cancer. The chain joins TRBV4-3 to TRBJ1-5; 8 bases map to TRBD1. The sequencing here drew on CD4+ or CD8+ T cells sorted from blood, taken in a trial of the OX40 agonist ivuxolimab. CDR3 residues: CASSQVARAGGERQPQHF. The CDR3 nucleotides are TGCGCCAGCAGCCAAGTCGCTAGGGCAGGGGGCGAACGACAGCCCCAGCATTTT.